This record looks at one T cell receptor beta chain sequence and its context. The CDR3 sequence is 14 residues long. CDR1 and CDR2 (germline): SEHNR, FQNEAQ (reference sequence). V lost 4 bases to trimming and J lost 2 bases, with 9 bases between them. Samples came from axillary lymph nodes draining the breast cancer. This specimen comes from a study of breast tumors, draining lymph nodes, adjacent tissues. TCRdb re-derived calls from the multiplex PCR reads in MiXCR, one entry per CDR3 protein. This table has 140,000 or so distinct CDR3 sequences, 30% to 35% appearing once. The chain carries TRBV7-9 and TRBJ1-5; weak D call: TRBD1 (5 bases). The TCR comes from a female donor with breast cancer. Some clones in this sample may be carry-over from other donors' samples. Sequencing was carried out using axillary lymph node tissue. The CDR3 nucleotides are TGTGCCAGCAGCTCGCGGGGGGGCAATCAGCCCCAGCATTTT. Translating it yields CASSSRGGNQPQHF. Filled out from reference TRBV7-9 and TRBJ1-5, the complete variable domain reads DTGVSQNPRHKITKRGQNVTFRCDPISEHNRLYWYRQTLGQGPEFLTYFQNEAQLEKSRLLSDRFSAERPKGSFSTLEIQRTEQGDSAMYLCASSSRGGNQPQHFGDGTRLSIL.